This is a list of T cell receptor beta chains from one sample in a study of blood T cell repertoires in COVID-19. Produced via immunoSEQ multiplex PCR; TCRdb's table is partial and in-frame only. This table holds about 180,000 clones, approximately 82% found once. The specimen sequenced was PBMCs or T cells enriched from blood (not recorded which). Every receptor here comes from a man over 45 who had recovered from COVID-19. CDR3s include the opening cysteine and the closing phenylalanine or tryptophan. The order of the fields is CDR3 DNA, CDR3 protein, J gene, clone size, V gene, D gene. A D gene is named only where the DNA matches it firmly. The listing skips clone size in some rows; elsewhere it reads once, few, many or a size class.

CDR3nt: TGCGCCAGCAGCTTTGGGGGGCAAGAGACCCAGTACTTC
CDR3aa: CASSFGGQETQYF
j_gene: TRBJ2-5
abundance: .
v_gene: TRBV5-1
d_gene: .

CDR3nt: TGTGCCAGTAGAGCGGCTCGGCCTAGCGGGGGGGCAAAAGCAGATACGCAGTATTTT
CDR3aa: CASRAARPSGGAKADTQYF
j_gene: TRBJ2-3
abundance: .
v_gene: TRBV19
d_gene: TRBD2

CDR3nt: TGTGCCAGCAGCTCGGACAGGGGACAAGAGACCCAGTACTTC
CDR3aa: CASSSDRGQETQYF
j_gene: TRBJ2-5
abundance: .
v_gene: TRBV11-1
d_gene: TRBD1

CDR3nt: TGTGCCAGCAGCGCCTCTGACAGGGGGACCTTCTATGGCTACACCTTC
CDR3aa: CASSASDRGTFYGYTF
j_gene: TRBJ1-2
abundance: few
v_gene: TRBV9
d_gene: TRBD1

CDR3nt: TGTGCCAGCAGGACCCGACAGGGACTCAACTATGGCTACACCTTC
CDR3aa: CASRTRQGLNYGYTF
j_gene: TRBJ1-2
abundance: .
v_gene: TRBV27
d_gene: TRBD1

CDR3nt: TGTGCCAGCAGCCGTTATGTGCAGGGAAGAGTGAGTCAGCCCCAGCATTTT
CDR3aa: CASSRYVQGRVSQPQHF
j_gene: TRBJ1-5
abundance: .
v_gene: TRBV5-5
d_gene: .

CDR3nt: TGTGCCAGCAGCGTGGACAGGGGCCACGAGCAGTACTTC
CDR3aa: CASSVDRGHEQYF
j_gene: TRBJ2-7
abundance: .
v_gene: TRBV7-3
d_gene: TRBD1

CDR3nt: TGTGCCAGCAGTTTAAGGGGTAGGGAGACCCAGTACTTC
CDR3aa: CASSLRGRETQYF
j_gene: TRBJ2-5
abundance: .
v_gene: TRBV27
d_gene: .

CDR3nt: TGTGCCATCAGTGAGTCACCCGGACAGAACACTGAAGCTTTCTTT
CDR3aa: CAISESPGQNTEAFF
j_gene: TRBJ1-1
abundance: .
v_gene: TRBV10-3
d_gene: .

CDR3nt: TGTGCCAGCAGCTCTGACGCCTACAGGGTTCCGGGGACTGAAGCTTTCTTT
CDR3aa: CASSSDAYRVPGTEAFF
j_gene: TRBJ1-1
abundance: .
v_gene: TRBV5-5
d_gene: .

CDR3nt: TGTGCCAGCAGTTGCGACAGGGGAATATTTGAAGAGACGGACCCAGACTTC
CDR3aa: CASSCDRGIFEETDPDF
j_gene: TRBJ2-5
abundance: .
v_gene: TRBV6-4
d_gene: TRBD1

CDR3nt: TGTGCCAGCAGTGAATATGACAGGCGCGAGCAGTACTTC
CDR3aa: CASSEYDRREQYF
j_gene: TRBJ2-7
abundance: once
v_gene: TRBV6-1
d_gene: .

CDR3nt: TGTGCCAGTAGTTACAGACACAATAGCAATCAGCCCCAGCATTTT
CDR3aa: CASSYRHNSNQPQHF
j_gene: TRBJ1-5
abundance: .
v_gene: TRBV19
d_gene: .

CDR3nt: TGTGCCAGCAGCCCGCAGGGACAGGGGAAACACTACGAGCAGTACTTC
CDR3aa: CASSPQGQGKHYEQYF
j_gene: TRBJ2-7
abundance: .
v_gene: TRBV7-8
d_gene: TRBD1

CDR3nt: TGTGCCAGCACTTGGGGAGGGGTGAGCACAGATACGCAGTATTTT
CDR3aa: CASTWGGVSTDTQYF
j_gene: TRBJ2-3
abundance: .
v_gene: TRBV6-5
d_gene: TRBD2

CDR3nt: TGTGCCAGCAGTTACTCGATTTTAGGGGTACTGTTTTTT
CDR3aa: CASSYSILGVLFF
j_gene: TRBJ1-4
abundance: .
v_gene: TRBV6-5
d_gene: .

CDR3nt: TGTGCCAGCAGTCCAAACGGGTATGAAAAACTGTTTTTT
CDR3aa: CASSPNGYEKLFF
j_gene: TRBJ1-4
abundance: .
v_gene: TRBV3-1/TRBV3-2
d_gene: .

CDR3nt: TGTGCCTGGAGCGCCGACGGAGATAGCAATCAGCCCCAGCATTTT
CDR3aa: CAWSADGDSNQPQHF
j_gene: TRBJ1-5
abundance: .
v_gene: TRBV30
d_gene: .

CDR3nt: TGTGCCAGCAGCTCCGGGACAGGGGGTACTGGAAACACCATATATTTT
CDR3aa: CASSSGTGGTGNTIYF
j_gene: TRBJ1-3
abundance: .
v_gene: TRBV7-3
d_gene: TRBD1

CDR3nt: TGTGCCAGCAGCTTGGACGGACAGAGTCAAGAGACCCAGTACTTC
CDR3aa: CASSLDGQSQETQYF
j_gene: TRBJ2-5
abundance: .
v_gene: TRBV5-6
d_gene: .

CDR3nt: TGTGCCAGCAGCGCCCAACCCGGGACAGGGGTTTCACCCCTCCACTTT
CDR3aa: CASSAQPGTGVSPLHF
j_gene: TRBJ1-6
abundance: .
v_gene: TRBV7-6
d_gene: TRBD1

CDR3nt: TGTGCCAGCAGCTTAGGCCCGGGAGCGAGCTCCTACAATGAGCAGTTCTTC
CDR3aa: CASSLGPGASSYNEQFF
j_gene: TRBJ2-1
abundance: .
v_gene: TRBV11-3
d_gene: .

CDR3nt: TGCAGCGTTGGGGCAGGATTTAGAGTAAACCACAATGAGCAGTTCTTC
CDR3aa: CSVGAGFRVNHNEQFF
j_gene: TRBJ2-1
abundance: .
v_gene: TRBV29-1
d_gene: .

CDR3nt: TGTGCCTGGAGTGTCACCCTCGGTGGAGCCAAAAACATTCAGTACTTC
CDR3aa: CAWSVTLGGAKNIQYF
j_gene: TRBJ2-4
abundance: .
v_gene: TRBV30
d_gene: .

CDR3nt: TGTGCCAGCAGCACACAGGGGCCCTATTCACCCCTCCACTTT
CDR3aa: CASSTQGPYSPLHF
j_gene: TRBJ1-6
abundance: .
v_gene: TRBV6-5
d_gene: TRBD1

CDR3nt: TGTGCCACCACCAAGACAGGCCTTACCTACGAGCAGTACTTC
CDR3aa: CATTKTGLTYEQYF
j_gene: TRBJ2-7
abundance: .
v_gene: TRBV24-1
d_gene: .

CDR3nt: TGTGCCAGTAGGCAGACAGGGCGCGGTGAAGCTTTCTTT
CDR3aa: CASRQTGRGEAFF
j_gene: TRBJ1-1
abundance: .
v_gene: TRBV19
d_gene: TRBD1

CDR3nt: TGTGCCAGCAGCAAGACAGCAACTAATGAAAAACTGTTTTTT
CDR3aa: CASSKTATNEKLFF
j_gene: TRBJ1-4
abundance: .
v_gene: TRBV5-5
d_gene: .

CDR3nt: TGTGCCAGCAGCCAAGACTCGGGACAAATAAACCTTTCACCCCTCCACTTT
CDR3aa: CASSQDSGQINLSPLHF
j_gene: TRBJ1-6
abundance: .
v_gene: TRBV4-2
d_gene: .

CDR3nt: TGTGCCTGGAGTGTACCAGGAGGAGCGTTTAGCAATCAGCCCCAGCATTTT
CDR3aa: CAWSVPGGAFSNQPQHF
j_gene: TRBJ1-5
abundance: .
v_gene: TRBV30
d_gene: .

CDR3nt: TGCGCCAGCAGCTTGTTCGCTGACAGAAACTATGGCTACACCTTC
CDR3aa: CASSLFADRNYGYTF
j_gene: TRBJ1-2
abundance: .
v_gene: TRBV5-1
d_gene: .